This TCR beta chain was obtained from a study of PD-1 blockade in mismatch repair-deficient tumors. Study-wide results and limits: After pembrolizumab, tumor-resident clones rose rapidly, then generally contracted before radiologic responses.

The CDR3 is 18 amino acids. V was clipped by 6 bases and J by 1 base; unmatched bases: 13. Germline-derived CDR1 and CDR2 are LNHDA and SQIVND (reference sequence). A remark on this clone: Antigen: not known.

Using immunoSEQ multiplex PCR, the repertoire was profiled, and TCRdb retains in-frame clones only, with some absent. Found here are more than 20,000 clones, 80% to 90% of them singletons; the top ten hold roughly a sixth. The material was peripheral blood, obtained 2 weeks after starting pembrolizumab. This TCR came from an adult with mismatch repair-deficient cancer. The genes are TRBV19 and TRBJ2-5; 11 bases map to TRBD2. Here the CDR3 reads CASSMTLAGGLSQETQYF. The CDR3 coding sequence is TGTGCCAGTAGCATGACTCTAGCGGGAGGTTTGAGCCAAGAGACCCAGTACTTC.